This T cell receptor beta chain was sequenced for a study of CD8 T cells in ankylosing spondylitis (TCRdb year 2017). In the study overall: The study set out to find disease-linked TCR variants by profiling T cell receptor beta repertoires in ankylosing spondylitis patients and healthy donors. The whole study cohort included 108 healthy donors and around 25 ankylosing spondylitis patients. Peripheral blood samples were taken, and synovial fluid was additionally collected from ankylosing spondylitis patients. Paper-wide results and their limitations: The disease-linked clones were reported to be significantly enriched in matched synovial fluid samples from ankylosing spondylitis patients. The disease-linked clones showed a CD8+ phenotype and occurred at relatively low frequencies in peripheral blood. A TCR beta motif of eight highly homologous amino acid variants appeared characteristic of blood from ankylosing spondylitis patients. Some of the motif variants had been reported before in the synovial fluid and blood of reactive arthritis patients, a finding that suggests common disease-initiation mechanisms.

This clonotype has only a few counts. The clone's antigen remains unknown. The record has no base qualities; no much larger clone is one base away. The junction shows trimming of 4 bases on V and 2 bases on J, plus 9 bases between the germline ends. Sequences SQVTM (CDR1) and ANQGSEA (CDR2) are obtained from the germline V gene. Including cysteine and phenylalanine, the CDR3 has 12 amino acids. Only the CDR3 DNA stays, 36 bases, in frame from base 1. The data were produced on an Illumina HiSeq 2500. TCR beta libraries were prepared by quantitative 5'-RACE with molecular barcodes. For the original study's pipeline: Disease-linked TCR variants were identified with a new computational method built on a probabilistic model of VDJ rearrangement. TCRdb ran its own pipeline on the public reads, namely fastp trimming at Q25 and MiXCR clone calling, and kept in-frame beta chains. Rows are combined by CDR3 protein, so each entry shows the most common genes and DNA. Clone size and V and J calls follow TCRdb, not the original study. Here the sample has 750,000 to 850,000 distinct CDR3 sequences; around 11% occur a single time. The ten largest clones take up 0.51% of the sample.

In this chain, TRBV29-1 is recombined with TRBJ2-7; the D gene cannot be named for sure. The sequenced sample was blood, either unsorted or a sorted T cell fraction (not recorded which). The TCR sequence derives from a male donor with ankylosing spondylitis. In nucleotide form, the sequence is TGCAGCGTTGGTGGCGACCCCTACGAGCAGTACTTC. This translates into CSVGGDPYEQYF.